This passage covers 23 T cell receptor beta chains from one sample sequenced in a study of T-cell memory formation after mild COVID-19 (dated by TCRdb to about 2021). The library relied on 5' RACE. Sequenced using an Illumina NovaSeq 6000. The public reads were reanalyzed by TCRdb: fastp trimming at Q25, MiXCR alignment, in-frame beta chains only. Identical CDR3 protein sequences are pooled into one entry, listed with their most common genes and DNA. A total of 200,000 to 250,000 distinct CDR3 sequences appear in this sample, roughly 30% of them only once. Approximately 10% of the sample is held by the ten biggest clonotypes. The source material was PBMCs or a T cell subset sorted from them (not recorded which). The receptors were sampled from an adult woman who had mild COVID-19 (a few samples of this study predate the infection). The sample titles of this study are shuffled in the database, so cell type and time point are left out; the donor was told from shared clones.

The rearrangement joins TRBV4-1 to TRBJ2-5; weak D call: TRBD1 (6 bases). V was shortened by 3 bases and J by 1 base, with 21 bases between the two germline ends. The CDR3 length is 18 residues. CDR1 and CDR2 from the germline V gene are MGHRA and YSYEKL. The CDR3, as DNA: TGCGCCAGCAGCCACGACGGGGTAAAAGGGGGAGCCCAAGAGACCCAGTACTTC. Protein: CASSHDGVKGGAQETQYF.

The chain couples TRBV4-1 to TRBJ1-4; D remains ambiguous. Germline V CDR1 and CDR2: MGHRA, YSYEKL. The CDR3 sequence is 15 residues long. Trimming shortened V by 7 bases and J by 0 bases, and 12 bases separated the two germline ends. The CDR3 bases are TGCGCCAGCACCATCCGCGGGACAACTAATGAAAAACTGTTTTTT. It is translated as CASTIRGTTNEKLFF.

This clonotype was seen ten or more times. The chain has TRBV6-5 and TRBJ2-1, with TRBD1 matching over 9 bases. This CDR3 spans 15 amino acids. The ends lost 8 bases at V and 1 base at J; junction bases unmatched: 6. From germline, CDR1 is MNHEY and CDR2 SVGAGI. CDR3 region: CASSPGTGSYNEQFF. DNA of the CDR3: TGTGCCAGCTCCCCGGGGACAGGGTCCTACAATGAGCAGTTCTTC.

The chain joins TRBV7-2 to TRBJ1-1, with a possible D match to TRBD1 (5 bases). The CDR3 has 13 amino acids. V lost 3 bases and J 8 bases, leaving 13 bases between the germline ends. The germline V gene encodes CDR1 SGHTA and CDR2 FQGNSA. CDR3 protein: CASSLGEHMEAFF. DNA for the CDR3: TGTGCCAGCAGCTTGGGGGAGCATATGGAAGCTTTCTTT. The whole variable domain, filled in from reference TRBV7-2 and TRBJ1-1, reads GAGVSQSPSNKVTEKGKDVELRCDPISGHTALYWYRQSLGQGLEFLIYFQGNSAPDKSGLPSDRFSAERTGGSVSTLTIQRTQQEDSAVYLCASSLGEHMEAFFGQGTRLTVV.

This clonotype appeared a few times. The CDR3 DNA sequence: TGTGCCTGGAGTAGAGGTCTGAATGAGCAGTTCTTC. It is translated as CAWSRGLNEQFF. The chain employs TRBV30 and TRBJ2-1; D remains unclear. Germline V CDR1 and CDR2: GTSNPN, SVGIG (reference sequence). CDR3 length equals 12 residues. V gave up 2 bases and J gave up 7 bases, with 9 bases separating them.

This clonotype was detected only a few times. The V call is TRBV5-1, the J call TRBJ1-1; D not certain. Per the germline V gene, CDR1 is SGHRS and CDR2 is YFSETQ. Trimming removed 2 bases from V and 1 base from J, with 9 bases in between. This CDR3 spans 14 amino acids. The CDR3 sequence is CASSFLPPNTEAFF. CDR3 in DNA: TGCGCCAGCAGCTTCCTTCCCCCGAACACTGAAGCTTTCTTT.

This clonotype was recorded a few times. CDR3 coding DNA: TGTGCCAGCAGCCTAAGCTACCCTGGAGGGGCGAGGGAGACAGATACGCAGTATTTT. Translating it yields CASSLSYPGGARETDTQYF. The chain has TRBV3-1 and TRBJ2-3; D possibly corresponds to TRBD2 (6 bases). The CDR3 length is 19 residues. Germline CDR1 LGHDT, CDR2 YNNKEL (reference sequence). The germline V and J ends were trimmed by 4 bases and 3 bases, with 26 bases remaining between them.

J is TRBJ2-7 and V is TRBV5-1, with D maybe TRBD2 (6 bases). The V end lost 4 bases, the J end lost 1 base, and 15 bases lay between the germline ends. CDR3 length equals 15 residues. CDR1 and CDR2 from the germline V gene are SGHRS and YFSETQ. Here the CDR3 reads CASSPARGGSYEQYF. The CDR3 DNA follows: TGCGCCAGCAGCCCGGCAAGAGGAGGGTCCTACGAGCAGTACTTC.

V is TRBV11-1 and J is TRBJ2-6, with D possibly matching TRBD2 (5 bases). CDR3 size: 23 residues. CDR1 is SGHAT and CDR2 is FQDESV in the germline V gene (reference sequence). The V end was cut by 1 base, the J end by 0 bases, with 28 bases between. The CDR3 loop is CASSLGTAEPPNPWISGANVLTF. The DNA of the CDR3 is TGTGCCAGCAGCTTAGGCACAGCGGAACCGCCGAACCCTTGGATCTCTGGGGCCAACGTCCTGACTTTC.

The chain links TRBV5-6 to TRBJ2-2; no clear D. The V end was cut by 0 bases, the J end by 0 bases, with 9 bases between. This CDR3 region has 16 residues. The germline CDR1 and CDR2 sequences are SGHDT and YYEEEE. CDR3 nucleotides: TGTGCCAGCAGCTTGGGTGGGGTTACGAACACCGGGGAGCTGTTTTTT. Translation: CASSLGGVTNTGELFF.

CDR3 DNA: TGTGCCAGCAGCCTGCGACAGGGGACGGGAGAAAAACTGTTTTTT. This encodes CASSLRQGTGEKLFF. V and J are TRBV5-4 and TRBJ1-4, with 8 bases that match TRBD1. V shed 4 bases and J 8 bases; nucleotides not matched to a gene: 10. Per the germline V gene, CDR1 is SGHNT and CDR2 is YYREEE (reference sequence). This CDR3 spans 15 amino acids.

This clonotype was found a few times. The chain links TRBV5-1 to TRBJ2-1; 10 bases fit TRBD2. The germline V gene has CDR1 SGHRS and CDR2 YFSETQ. The CDR3 contains 15 residues. V lost 0 bases to trimming and J lost 9 bases; unmatched junction nucleotides: 6. CDR3 in amino acids: CASSLALAGGGEQFF. CDR3 DNA sequence: TGCGCCAGCAGCTTGGCTTTAGCGGGAGGAGGTGAGCAGTTCTTC.

In this sample, this clonotype turned up a few times. The chain recombines TRBV7-9 with TRBJ1-4; no clear D. The CDR3 covers 16 residues. Between the trimmed V and J ends, which lost 5 bases and 7 bases, there was a span of 20 bases. Germline-derived CDR1 and CDR2 are SEHNR and FQNEAQ (reference sequence). Here the CDR3 reads CASSPPHEGWGEKLFF. The CDR3 bases are TGTGCCAGCAGCCCGCCTCACGAAGGGTGGGGTGAAAAACTGTTTTTT.

This rearrangement joins TRBV1 to TRBJ1-2. TRBV1 is a pseudogene. The CDR3 runs 13 residues. DNA of the CDR3: TGCACCAGCAGCCAACTGTCTAACTATGGCTACACCTTC. Translation: CTSSQLSNYGYTF.

This clonotype was seen a handful of times. In DNA, the CDR3 is TGTGCCAGCAGTACCGGGACTAGCGGGAGCTCCTACAATGAGCAGTTCTTC. Its translation is CASSTGTSGSSYNEQFF. The chain carries TRBV7-6 and TRBJ2-1; 14 bases are shared with TRBD2. Germline V CDR1 and CDR2: SGHVS, FNYEAQ. Trimming cost V 6 bases and J 0 bases; bases outside gene matches: 4. The CDR3 extends over 17 amino acids.

This rearrangement joins TRBV12-3 or TRBV12-4 to TRBJ2-1; D remains unclear. Trimming took 4 bases from V and 7 from J, leaving 14 bases between them. The CDR3 loop spans 14 amino acids. The CDR3 loop reads CASSSNSARNEQFF. CDR3 coding DNA: TGTGCCAGCAGTTCCAACTCCGCTCGGAATGAGCAGTTCTTC.

The gene calls are TRBV19 and TRBJ1-5; D is undetermined. Trimming stripped 9 bases from V and 9 bases from J, with 18 bases between. This CDR3 contains 13 residues. Germline values: CDR1 LNHDA, CDR2 SQIVND (reference sequence). CDR3 in DNA: TGTGCCAGCTCGGATCACCGGTCCGGGCCCCAGCATTTT. Its translation: CASSDHRSGPQHF.

The rearrangement joins TRBV4-1 to TRBJ2-1, with 8 bases matching TRBD1. The CDR3 has 18 residues. V lost 1 base and J lost 4; bases outside the gene matches: 12. Germline CDR1 reads MGHRA; CDR2 reads YSYEKL. The CDR3 loop reads CASSQGGQGASGYNEQFF. CDR3 nucleotide sequence: TGCGCCAGCAGCCAAGGAGGACAGGGAGCCTCGGGGTACAATGAGCAGTTCTTC.

V and J are TRBV19 and TRBJ2-1; no definite D call. CDR3 length equals 12 residues. The V end was cut by 3 bases, the J end by 8 bases, with 8 bases between. Germline V gene data show CDR1 as LNHDA and CDR2 as SQIVND (reference sequence). CDR3 sequence reads: CASSILKDEQFF. CDR3 DNA sequence: TGTGCCAGTAGTATTTTAAAAGATGAGCAGTTCTTC.

This clonotype was observed a few times. V is TRBV29-1 and J is TRBJ2-7; possibly TRBD1 for D (6 bases). The CDR3 is 14 residues long. The germline CDR1 and CDR2 sequences are SQVTM and ANQGSEA. V dropped 2 bases and J dropped 2 bases, with 13 bases sitting between them. DNA for the CDR3: TGCAGCGTTGAATCAACAGGGTCCCCCTACGAGCAGTACTTC. This gives the protein CSVESTGSPYEQYF.

This clonotype has only a few counts. This chain uses TRBV29-1 with TRBJ2-7, with D perhaps given as TRBD1 or TRBD2 (5 bases each). This CDR3 is 13 amino acids long. V was shortened by 6 bases and J by 2 bases, with 14 bases between the two germline ends. Germline V gene data show CDR1 as SQVTM and CDR2 as ANQGSEA. The CDR3 DNA reads TGCAGCGTCTCCGGGACCGCAACCTACGAGCAGTACTTC. It encodes CSVSGTATYEQYF.

The genes are TRBV12-3 or TRBV12-4 and TRBJ2-7; 15 nucleotides line up with TRBD2. The CDR3 runs to 16 residues. The V and J ends lost 6 bases and 1 base, in that order; junction bases with no gene match: 4. The CDR3 spells CASSRGTSGRSYEQYF. CDR3 DNA: TGTGCCAGCAGCCGAGGGACTAGCGGGAGGTCCTACGAGCAGTACTTC.

The chain is built from TRBV5-1 and TRBJ1-5; 7 bases line up with TRBD1. V shed 4 bases, J shed 9 bases, and the junction held 10 bases outside the gene matches. This CDR3 is 14 amino acids long. Germline CDR1 and CDR2: SGHRS and YFSETQ. The DNA of the CDR3 is TGCGCCAGCAGCGACGGACAGGAAGGGGGGCCCCAGCATTTT. Translating gives CASSDGQEGGPQHF.